A single sample is the source of the 2 T cell receptor beta chains below, sequenced in a study of T cell changes during pregnancy in multiple sclerosis. Sequencing was performed with immunoSEQ multiplex PCR; in TCRdb, only in-frame clones are kept and a portion is missing. The sample gives under 65,000 clones, about nine tenths of which show up once; 1% to 1.5% is in the top ten. Material: peripheral blood, obtained after pregnancy. These receptors were obtained from a female donor in good health, enrolled as a control in a pregnancy study.

A few counts support this clone. The chain joins TRBV30 to TRBJ1-2; the D gene is possibly TRBD1 (5 bases). The CDR3 consists of 14 residues. With 4 bases removed from V and 4 bases from J, the gap between germline ends came to 16 bases. CDR1 and CDR2 from the germline V gene are GTSNPN and SVGIG (reference sequence). In nucleotides, the CDR3 is TGTGCCTGGAACCAAGGGGCAGGGCGCTATGGCTACACCTTC. This translates into CAWNQGAGRYGYTF.

V gene TRBV9 combines with J gene TRBJ1-6; D is unclear. The CDR3 runs 16 residues. Trimming pared 0 bases from V and 0 bases from J, leaving 7 bases between. Per the germline V gene, CDR1 is SGDLS and CDR2 is YYNGEE. The CDR3 DNA reads TGTGCCAGCAGCGTAGACGGGAGCTCCTATAATTCACCCCTCCACTTT. This sequence encodes CASSVDGSSYNSPLHF.